Reported below is one TCR beta chain. The sample belongs to a study of blood T cell repertoires in COVID-19. Study as a whole: The United States, Italy and Spain provided the acute and convalescent COVID-19 samples.

Original processing methods: Cell counts per sample came from amplifying reference gene primers. Profiling relied on immunoSEQ multiplex PCR, and the TCRdb table lists in-frame clones only, not all of them. V and J calls and clone size follow that table, whereas D and trimming were derived from the DNA. This repertoire shows 300,000 or so clones, roughly nine tenths found once; its top ten account for around 2.6%. V lost 5 bases to trimming and J lost 5 bases, with 21 bases between them. In germline, CDR1 is LNHDA, CDR2 SQIVND (reference sequence). CDR3 size: 16 residues. This sequence was found in a man aged 60 to 69 who had recovered from COVID-19. The rearrangement joins TRBV19 to TRBJ1-1; D call uncertain. The sample was PBMCs or T cells enriched from blood (not recorded which). The CDR3 is CASSPRGRSVETEAFF. CDR3 DNA sequence: TGTGCCAGTAGTCCTCGAGGAAGGTCCGTGGAGACTGAAGCTTTCTTT.